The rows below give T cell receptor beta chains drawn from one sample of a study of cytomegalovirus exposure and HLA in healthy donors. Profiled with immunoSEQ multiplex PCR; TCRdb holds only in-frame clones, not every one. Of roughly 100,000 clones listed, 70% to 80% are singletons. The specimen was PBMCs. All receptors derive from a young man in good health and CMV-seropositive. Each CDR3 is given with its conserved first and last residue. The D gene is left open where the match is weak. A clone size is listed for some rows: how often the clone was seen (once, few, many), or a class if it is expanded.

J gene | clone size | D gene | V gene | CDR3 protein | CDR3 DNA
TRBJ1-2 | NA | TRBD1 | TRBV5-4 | CASSSGTVYTF | TGTGCCAGCAGCTCCGGGACAGTCTACACCTTC
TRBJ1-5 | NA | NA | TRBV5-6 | CASSLGAAPLQHF | TGTGCCAGCAGCTTGGGGGCAGCCCCCCTCCAGCATTTT
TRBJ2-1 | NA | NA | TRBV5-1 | CASSYRVDEQFF | TGCGCCAGCAGTTACAGGGTGGATGAGCAGTTCTTC
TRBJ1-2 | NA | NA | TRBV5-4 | CASSFLMGAQGYTF | TGTGCCAGCAGCTTTCTTATGGGGGCGCAGGGCTACACCTTC
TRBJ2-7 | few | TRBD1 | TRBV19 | CASRPGTGSYEQYF | TGTGCCAGCCGTCCAGGGACAGGGTCGTACGAGCAGTACTTC
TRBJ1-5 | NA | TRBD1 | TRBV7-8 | CASSSVRSGQDGVSNQPQHF | TGTGCCAGCAGCTCCGTGCGAAGTGGACAGGACGGGGTTAGCAATCAGCCCCAGCATTTT
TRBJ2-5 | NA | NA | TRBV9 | CASSVSSGSVIQETQYF | TGTGCCAGCAGCGTATCTTCCGGGTCGGTGATACAAGAGACCCAGTACTTC
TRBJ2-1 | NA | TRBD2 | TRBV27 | CASSFLAAPYNEQFF | TGTGCCAGCAGTTTCCTAGCGGCGCCTTACAATGAGCAGTTCTTC
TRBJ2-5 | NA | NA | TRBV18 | CASSSPGENAETQYF | TGTGCCAGCTCAAGTCCGGGGGAAAATGCAGAGACCCAGTACTTC
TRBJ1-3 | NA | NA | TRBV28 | CASSLYRRRSGNTIYF | TGTGCCAGCAGTTTGTACAGGCGACGCTCTGGAAACACCATATATTTT
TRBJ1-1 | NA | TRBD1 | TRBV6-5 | CASSSPGQMIGF | TGTGCCAGCAGTTCCCCGGGACAGATGATCGGGTTT
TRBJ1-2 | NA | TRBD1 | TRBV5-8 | CASSWDGTEGYGYTF | TGTGCCAGCAGCTGGGACGGGACAGAGGGGTATGGCTACACCTTC
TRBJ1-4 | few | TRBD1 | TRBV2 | CASRLRDRREKLFF | TGTGCCAGCAGGCTCCGGGACAGGCGGGAAAAACTGTTTTTT
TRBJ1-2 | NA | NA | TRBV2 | CASRTRGGYPF | TGTGCCAGCAGAACCAGAGGGGGATACCCCTTC
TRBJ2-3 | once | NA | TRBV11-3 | CASSLEGAAIVDTQYF | TGTGCCAGCAGCTTAGAAGGGGCAGCGATTGTGGATACGCAGTATTTT
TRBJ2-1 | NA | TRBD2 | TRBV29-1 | CSLRGGGLPYNEQFF | TGCAGCCTCCGGGGCGGGGGGCTCCCCTACAATGAGCAGTTCTTC
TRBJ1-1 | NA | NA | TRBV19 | CASSLISGETFDTEAFF | TGTGCCAGCAGCTTAATTAGCGGGGAGACCTTCGACACTGAAGCTTTCTTT
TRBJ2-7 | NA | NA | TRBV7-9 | CASSLGAPLSEQYF | TGTGCCAGCAGCTTAGGGGCACCCCTCAGCGAGCAGTACTTC
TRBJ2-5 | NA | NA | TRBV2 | CASSEGVLAGSNQETQYF | TGTGCCAGCAGTGAGGGGGTCTTGGCGGGGAGCAACCAAGAGACCCAGTACTTC
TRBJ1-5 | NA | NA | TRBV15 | CATSRGFGQSNQPQHF | TGTGCCACCAGCAGAGGCTTTGGACAGTCTAATCAGCCCCAGCATTTT
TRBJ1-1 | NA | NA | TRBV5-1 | CASWEGENTEAFF | TGCGCCAGCTGGGAAGGGGAGAACACTGAAGCTTTCTTT
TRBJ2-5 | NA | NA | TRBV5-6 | CASSFFSQETQYF | TGTGCCAGCAGCTTTTTCAGCCAAGAGACCCAGTACTTC
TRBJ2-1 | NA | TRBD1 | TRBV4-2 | CASSPRTGYNEQFF | TGTGCCAGCAGCCCCCGGACAGGTTACAATGAGCAGTTCTTC
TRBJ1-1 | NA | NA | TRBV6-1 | CASSVPRGLNTEAFF | TGTGCCAGCAGTGTCCCCAGGGGACTGAACACTGAAGCTTTCTTT
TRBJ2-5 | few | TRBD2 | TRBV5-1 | CASSLLSGGLQETQYF | TGCGCCAGCAGCCTTTTAAGCGGGGGGCTTCAAGAGACCCAGTACTTC
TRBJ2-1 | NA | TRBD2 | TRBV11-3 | CASSATGLAYNEQFF | TGTGCCAGCAGCGCCACGGGACTAGCTTACAATGAGCAGTTCTTC
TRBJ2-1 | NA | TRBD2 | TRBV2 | CASSAGGLALHNEQFF | TGTGCCAGCAGTGCCGGGGGACTAGCGTTACACAATGAGCAGTTCTTC
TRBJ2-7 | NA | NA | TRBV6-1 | CASSEVRAYEQYF | TGTGCCAGCAGTGAAGTTAGAGCTTACGAGCAGTACTTC
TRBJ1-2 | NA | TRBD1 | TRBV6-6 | CASSQLTGTGGLGYTF | TGTGCCAGCAGTCAATTGACCGGGACAGGGGGTCTGGGCTACACCTTC
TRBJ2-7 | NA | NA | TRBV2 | CASSTGSEQYF | TGTGCCAGCAGCACAGGGTCCGAGCAGTACTTC
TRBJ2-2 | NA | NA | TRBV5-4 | CASSMDSHTGELFF | TGTGCCAGCAGCATGGACTCCCACACCGGGGAGCTGTTTTTT
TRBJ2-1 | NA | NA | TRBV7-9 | CASSLAGGGSSYNEQFF | TGTGCCAGCAGCTTAGCCGGCGGGGGCAGCTCCTACAATGAGCAGTTCTTC
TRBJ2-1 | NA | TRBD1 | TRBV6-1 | CASRRQGSYNEQFF | TGTGCCAGCAGAAGACAGGGATCCTACAATGAGCAGTTCTTC
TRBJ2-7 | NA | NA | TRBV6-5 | CASSYSTLGSDYEQYF | TGTGCCAGCAGTTACTCGACGTTAGGCAGCGACTACGAGCAGTACTTC
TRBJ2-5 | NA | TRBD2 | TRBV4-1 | CASSQETSGVETQYF | TGCGCCAGCAGCCAAGAAACTAGCGGGGTGGAGACCCAGTACTTC
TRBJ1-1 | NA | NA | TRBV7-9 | CASSLHAGDTEAFF | TGTGCCAGCAGCTTACACGCCGGGGACACTGAAGCTTTCTTT
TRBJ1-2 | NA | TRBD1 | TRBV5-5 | CASSMDRSRYGYTF | TGTGCCAGCAGCATGGACAGGTCTAGGTATGGCTACACCTTC
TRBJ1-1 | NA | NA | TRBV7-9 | CASSLDQGNTEAFF | TGTGCCAGCAGCTTAGACCAGGGGAACACTGAAGCTTTCTTT
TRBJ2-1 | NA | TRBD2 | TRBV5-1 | CASSWRGGSYNEQFF | TGCGCCAGCAGCTGGCGGGGGGGCTCCTACAATGAGCAGTTCTTC
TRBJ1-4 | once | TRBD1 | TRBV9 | CASSARTGTGEKLFF | TGTGCCAGCAGCGCTAGGACAGGGACAGGTGAAAAACTGTTTTTT
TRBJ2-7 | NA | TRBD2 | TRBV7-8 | CASSLLSGGVEQYF | TGTGCCAGCAGCTTACTTAGCGGGGGGGTAGAGCAGTACTTC
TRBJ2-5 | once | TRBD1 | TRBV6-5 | CASTTTGGSKTQYF | TGTGCCAGCACAACGACAGGGGGAAGTAAGACCCAGTACTTC
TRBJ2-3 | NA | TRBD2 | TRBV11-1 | CASRRGLETDTQYF | TGTGCCAGCCGACGCGGACTAGAAACAGATACGCAGTATTTT
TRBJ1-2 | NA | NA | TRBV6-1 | CASSDRDINYGYTF | TGTGCCAGCAGTGATCGAGACATTAACTATGGCTACACCTTC
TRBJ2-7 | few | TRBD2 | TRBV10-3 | CASSGTSGSYEQYF | TGTGCCAGCTCCGGGACTAGCGGGAGCTACGAGCAGTACTTC
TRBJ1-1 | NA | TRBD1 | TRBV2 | CASMGTGIQNTEAFF | TGTGCCAGCATGGGGACAGGGATTCAGAACACTGAAGCTTTCTTT
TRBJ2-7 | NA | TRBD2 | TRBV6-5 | CASRGSSGVGEQYF | TGTGCCAGCAGGGGCTCTAGCGGGGTTGGAGAGCAGTACTTC
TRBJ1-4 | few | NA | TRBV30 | CAWSVAGRLDEKLFF | TGTGCCTGGAGTGTAGCTGGGAGGTTGGATGAAAAACTGTTTTTT
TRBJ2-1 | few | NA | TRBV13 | CASSLPRGAHNEQFF | TGTGCCAGCAGCTTACCCAGGGGGGCCCACAATGAGCAGTTCTTC
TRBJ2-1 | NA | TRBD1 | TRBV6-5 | CASSDDRGGEQFF | TGTGCCAGCAGCGACGACAGGGGAGGTGAGCAGTTCTTC
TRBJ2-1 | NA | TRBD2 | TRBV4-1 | CASSQDGGEAPLYNEQFF | TGCGCCAGCAGCCAAGATGGGGGGGAGGCCCCTCTCTACAATGAGCAGTTCTTC
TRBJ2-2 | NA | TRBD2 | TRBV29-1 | CSVEGLAGFGELFF | TGCAGCGTTGAAGGACTAGCGGGGTTCGGGGAGCTGTTTTTT
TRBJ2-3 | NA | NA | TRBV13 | CASSPSRGTDTQYF | TGTGCCAGCAGCCCCTCTAGAGGCACAGATACGCAGTATTTT
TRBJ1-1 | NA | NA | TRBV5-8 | CASSLFSGNTEAFF | TGTGCCAGCAGCTTGTTTTCAGGTAACACTGAAGCTTTCTTT